This is a list of T cell receptor beta chains from one sample in a study of persistence of HIV-infected CD4 T cells. The table came from immunoSEQ multiplex PCR; TCRdb's copy has only in-frame clones and leaves some out. The sample includes under 40,000 clones, approximately 70% seen only once; the top ten take roughly 1.5%. Their antigen targets remain unknown. The material sequenced was CD4+ T cells sorted from PBMCs after approximately 20-hour stimulation, taken from a patient who received antiretroviral therapy. The receptors originated from an adult man with HIV who was CMV-seropositive. Each CDR3 is given without its conserved first and last residue. D genes are given only for firm matches. Size tells how often a clone was seen (once, few, many) or the class of an expanded clone, and some rows leave it out.

TRBV10-2	TRBJ1-1	13	-	TRBD1	ASSFSGTGKAEAF
TRBV5-4	TRBJ1-6	13	few	-	ASSLSPAGDSPLH
TRBV28	TRBJ1-2	15	-	TRBD1	ASSLYGRRDSNYGYT
TRBV7-6	TRBJ1-4	14	-	-	ASSLATPGANEKLF
TRBV5-5	TRBJ2-1	13	-	TRBD2	ASSWTSGGASEQF
TRBV19	TRBJ1-3	14	few	-	ASSIEPTASGNTIY
TRBV6-5	TRBJ1-3	12	-	-	ASGQIYSGNTIY
TRBV28	TRBJ2-7	13	-	-	ASSPWDTAKDEQY
TRBV6-1	TRBJ1-2	10	-	-	ASSDTGNGYT
TRBV10-3	TRBJ2-7	14	few	TRBD2	AIRGEAGLNSYEQY
TRBV5-4	TRBJ1-1	12	-	-	ASVTRGMNTEAF
TRBV18	TRBJ1-1	14	-	-	ASSPMSGQRNTEAF
TRBV23-1	TRBJ1-1	13	once	-	ASSRSDSMNTEAF
TRBV7-9	TRBJ2-6	16	-	-	ASSFRSTIPSGANVLT
TRBV6-5	TRBJ1-4	13	-	TRBD1	ASRASGGTNEKLF
TRBV19	TRBJ1-1	11	few	-	ASSTQMNTEAF
TRBV14	TRBJ2-7	13	-	-	ASSPGDIRAYEQY
TRBV19	TRBJ2-1	12	-	-	ASKSQTGKNEQF
TRBV3-1/TRBV3-2	TRBJ2-7	13	-	-	ASSAIPRMSYEQY
TRBV28	TRBJ2-7	13	-	TRBD1	ASTWRQGASYEQY
TRBV7-9	TRBJ2-7	11	-	TRBD1	ASSYDRDHEQY
TRBV28	TRBJ2-1	13	-	TRBD2	ASRVAGGAYNEQF
TRBV4-1	TRBJ2-6	17	-	TRBD1	ASSQGPTGATSGANVLT
TRBV6-5	TRBJ1-6	13	-	-	ASSYMGRPNSPLH
TRBV6-5	TRBJ1-1	13	few	-	ASNSEGKLNTEAF
TRBV27	TRBJ1-1	11	-	-	ASRSQGRAEAF
TRBV28	TRBJ2-3	12	-	-	ASSFSGGVRAQY
TRBV4-2	TRBJ2-7	13	-	-	ASSQEELGGYEQY
TRBV7-9	TRBJ1-4	13	few	TRBD1	ASSYNRGDNEKLF
TRBV14	TRBJ1-6	13	few	-	ASSQDWGVVPTLH
TRBV28	TRBJ1-4	11	-	-	ASSTPSNEKLF
TRBV7-9	TRBJ1-1	11	few	-	ASSSTGNTEAF
TRBV5-5	TRBJ2-3	15	-	TRBD2	ASSLRAAGGSTDTQY
TRBV6-2/TRBV6-3	TRBJ1-3	12	-	-	ASSSGFSGNTIY
TRBV2	TRBJ2-7	13	once	TRBD1	ASSGRRQGAGEQY
TRBV27	TRBJ1-6	13	-	-	ASSLSPTGSSPLH
TRBV4-1	TRBJ2-1	11	-	-	ASSQGSGNEQF
TRBV2	TRBJ1-6	11	-	TRBD1	ASRGQGRSPLH
TRBV9	TRBJ2-4	12	-	-	ASSVDWARGIQY
TRBV19	TRBJ2-1	13	once	TRBD1	ASSIPNRGYNEQF
TRBV30	TRBJ1-2	11	-	-	AWRPPGVDGYT
TRBV18	TRBJ1-1	14	-	-	ASSPPRLGQQTEAF
TRBV6-1	TRBJ2-1	13	-	-	ASSEQAAVAMEQF
TRBV19	TRBJ2-2	14	-	TRBD2	ASNDLGRGNTGELF
TRBV10-3	TRBJ2-1	15	-	TRBD1	AISETSGQGARNEQF
TRBV10-3	TRBJ1-6	15	-	-	AISESGSTGLGSPLH
TRBV3-1/TRBV3-2	TRBJ2-3	11	-	TRBD1	ASSQARQGPQY
TRBV28	TRBJ2-2	10	-	-	ASSGQSGELF
TRBV6-1	TRBJ1-5	13	-	-	ASSELGLGNQPQH
TRBV20-1	TRBJ1-5	12	-	-	SASRGSPNQPQH
TRBV3-1/TRBV3-2	TRBJ2-7	13	-	TRBD1	ASSQGTASSYEQY
TRBV14	TRBJ2-7	13	-	TRBD1	ASSHTGTVFYEQY
TRBV2	TRBJ1-5	11	few	-	ASRGDGNQPQH